The 27 T cell receptor beta chains given below trace back to one sample, sequenced in a study of beta chain features in type 1 diabetes. The entirety of the isolated RNA underwent reverse transcription, so expressed TCRB transcripts were sequenced. Clones were sequenced by immunoSEQ multiplex PCR, and TCRdb holds only the in-frame ones, with some missing. This table has about 930,000 clones, 15% to 20% appearing once. The sequenced material came from naive CD4+ T cells from blood. These receptors were obtained from a young woman in good health.

The chain joins TRBV2 to TRBJ2-1; TRBD1 is a possible D gene (5 bases). Trimming pared 4 bases from V and 11 bases from J, leaving 15 bases between. This CDR3 region has 13 residues. Germline V lookup: CDR1 SNHLY, CDR2 FYNNEI. The CDR3: CASSAGVQDQQFF. The DNA for the CDR3 is TGTGCCAGCAGTGCGGGTGTACAGGACCAGCAGTTCTTC.

This clone came up a few times. The chain combines TRBV21-1 with TRBJ2-7; no DNA check was done on the table's D call, TRBD1. TRBV21-1 is flagged as a pseudogene. This CDR3 comprises 16 residues. CDR3 residues: CASSKKTGLSSYEQYF. CDR3 nucleotide sequence: TGTGCCAGCAGCAAAAAGACAGGGCTTTCCTCCTACGAGCAGTACTTC.

This clone was picked up a small number of times. The chain is built from TRBV5-1 and TRBJ2-1; TRBD2 matches at 7 bases. The V gene's germline CDR1 is SGHRS and CDR2 YFSETQ. V shed 2 bases, J shed 7 bases, and the junction held 9 bases outside the gene matches. This CDR3 region has 15 residues. The CDR3 sequence is CASSFAAGNMNEQFF. For the CDR3, the DNA is TGCGCCAGCAGCTTTGCAGCGGGAAATATGAATGAGCAGTTCTTC.

The rearrangement links TRBV6-5 to TRBJ2-5; D is unresolved. Germline V CDR1 and CDR2: MNHEY, SVGAGI. V lost 8 bases and J 4 bases, leaving 5 bases between the germline ends. The CDR3 length is 10 residues. This chain's CDR3 is CASLLETQYF. As DNA, the CDR3 is TGTGCCAGCCTCTTAGAGACCCAGTACTTC.

This clone was counted a few times. The V and J genes are TRBV5-6 and TRBJ2-5; TRBD2 is a possible D gene (5 bases). The V and J ends lost 3 bases and 5 bases respectively, with 11 bases between them. Germline V gene sequence: CDR1 SGHDT, CDR2 YYEEEE. The CDR3 runs 13 residues. The CDR3 region has the DNA TGTGCCAGCAGCTCTGACTATTGGGAGACCCAGTACTTC. Translated, it gives CASSSDYWETQYF.

In this sample, this clone turned up a few times. V is TRBV10-2 and J is TRBJ2-1, with 10 bases aligning to TRBD2. The CDR3 consists of 13 residues. The germline V gene encodes CDR1 WSHSY and CDR2 SAAADI. Unmatched junction bases numbered 6, after V lost 6 bases and J lost 10 bases. CDR3: CASRLAGSVEQFF. As DNA, the CDR3 is TGCGCCAGCAGACTAGCGGGATCTGTCGAGCAGTTCTTC.

CDR3 loop: CASSRTDSYEQYF. Written as DNA, the CDR3 is TGTGCCAGCAGTAGGACAGACTCCTACGAGCAGTACTTC. The J gene is TRBJ2-7, the V gene TRBV2, with a possible D match to TRBD1 (6 bases). Germline loops: CDR1 SNHLY, CDR2 FYNNEI. The CDR3 loop spans 13 amino acids. V was trimmed by 5 bases and J by 0 bases, leaving 8 bases between them. Combining the CDR3 with reference TRBV2 and TRBJ2-7 gives the whole variable domain EPEVTQTPSHQVTQMGQEVILRCVPISNHLYFYWYRQILGQKVEFLVSFYNNEISEKSEIFDDQFSVERPDGSNFTLKIRSTKLEDSAMYFCASSRTDSYEQYFGPGTRLTVT.

The chain employs TRBV7-8 and TRBJ2-1, with 10 bases matching TRBD2. V lost 3 bases to trimming and J lost 7 bases; unmatched junction nucleotides: 15. CDR3 size: 18 residues. CDR1 and CDR2 from the germline V gene are SGHVS and FQNEAQ. The CDR3, as DNA: TGTGCCAGCAGCTTTAGCGGGAGGACAGGGCTTAAACTTAATGAGCAGTTCTTC. Protein sequence: CASSFSGRTGLKLNEQFF. Drawing the rest from reference TRBV7-8 and TRBJ2-1, the complete variable domain is GAGVSQSPRYKVAKRGQDVALRCDPISGHVSLFWYQQALGQGPEFLTYFQNEAQLDKSGLPSDRFFAERPEGSVSTLKIQRTQQEDSAVYLCASSFSGRTGLKLNEQFFGPGTRLTVL.

This chain connects TRBV6-6 to TRBJ1-4; tentative D call: TRBD1 (5 bases). The CDR3 has 15 amino acids. The ends were cut back, 2 bases at V and 6 bases at J, with 13 bases in the middle. Germline CDR1 is MNHNY and CDR2 is SVGAGI (reference sequence). The CDR3 reads CASSYTYRLDEKLFF. The DNA for the CDR3 is TGTGCCAGCAGTTACACGTACAGGCTAGATGAAAAACTGTTTTTT.

This clone was seen only a few times. The chain recombines TRBV9 with TRBJ2-2, with D hard to call. CDR1 is SGDLS, CDR2 YYNGEE, per germline. The CDR3 has 12 residues. Trimming took off 0 bases at V and 8 bases at J, with 5 bases between the two ends. The CDR3: CASSVGRGELFF. In DNA form, the CDR3 reads TGTGCCAGCAGCGTAGGGCGGGGGGAGCTGTTTTTT. The complete variable domain, with remaining parts taken from reference TRBV9 and TRBJ2-2, reads DSGVTQTPKHLITATGQRVTLRCSPRSGDLSVYWYQQSLDQGLQFLIQYYNGEERAKGNILERFSAQQFPDLHSELNLSSLELGDSALYFCASSVGRGELFFGEGSRLTVL.

The chain uses TRBV18 and TRBJ2-3; D is unclear. CDR3 length: 16 amino acids. CDR1 and CDR2 (germline): KGHSH, LQKENI. V lost 4 bases, J lost 2 bases, and 16 bases lay in between. The CDR3 coding sequence is TGTGCCAGCTCACTTCAATATAAACCTATCACAGATACGCAGTATTTT. Protein: CASSLQYKPITDTQYF.

This clone has only a few counts. V and J are TRBV6-5 and TRBJ2-5; TRBD2 might be the D (5 bases). Germline CDR1 and CDR2: MNHEY and SVGAGI. V was cut by 6 bases and J by 9 bases, with 14 bases left in between. This CDR3 region has 12 residues. The CDR3 nucleotides read TGTGCCAGCAGCGACCCCCCCGGGGCCCAGTACTTC. Its protein is CASSDPPGAQYF.

The CDR3 sequence: CASRPPRGYQETQYF. DNA for the CDR3: TGTGCCAGCAGGCCCCCACGGGGGTACCAAGAGACCCAGTACTTC. V and J are TRBV28 and TRBJ2-5; D perhaps matches TRBD2 (6 bases). The V end lost 6 bases, the J end lost 0 bases, and 14 bases lay between the germline ends. Germline V lookup: CDR1 MDHEN, CDR2 SYDVKM. The CDR3 is 15 amino acids.

In this sample, this clone turned up a few times. The chain has TRBV7-9 and TRBJ2-1, with D perhaps matching TRBD2 (6 bases). Trimming cost V 5 bases and J 0 bases, with 17 bases left between them. This CDR3 region has 17 residues. In germline, CDR1 is SEHNR, CDR2 FQNEAQ (reference sequence). This CDR3 reads CASSNRGGGTSYNEQFF. Written as DNA, the CDR3 is TGTGCCAGCAGCAATAGGGGTGGCGGGACCTCCTACAATGAGCAGTTCTTC. Full variable domain (remainder filled in from reference TRBV7-9 and TRBJ2-1): DTGVSQNPRHKITKRGQNVTFRCDPISEHNRLYWYRQTLGQGPEFLTYFQNEAQLEKSRLLSDRFSAERPKGSFSTLEIQRTEQGDSAMYLCASSNRGGGTSYNEQFFGPGTRLTVL.

This sequence joins TRBV4-3 and TRBJ1-5; D is unclear. V was pared by 0 bases and J by 9 bases, with 12 bases between. Per the germline V gene, CDR1 is LGHNA and CDR2 is YSLEER. CDR3 size: 14 residues. The CDR3 DNA sequence: TGCGCCAGCAGCCAAGATATGGGGAGTTCGCCCCAGCATTTT. It is translated as CASSQDMGSSPQHF.

The V gene is TRBV5-6, the J gene TRBJ2-2; 7 bases line up with TRBD1. The junction had 7 bases not matched to a gene; V was cut back by 2 bases and J by 0 bases. CDR1 and CDR2 (germline): SGHDT, YYEEEE. CDR3 length: 17 amino acids. This CDR3 is CASSFFGDSANTGELFF. The CDR3, as DNA: TGTGCCAGCAGCTTTTTCGGGGACAGCGCGAACACCGGGGAGCTGTTTTTT. The whole variable domain, filled in from reference TRBV5-6 and TRBJ2-2, reads DAGVTQSPTHLIKTRGQQVTLRCSPKSGHDTVSWYQQALGQGPQFIFQYYEEEERQRGNFPDRFSGHQFPNYSSELNVNALLLGDSALYLCASSFFGDSANTGELFFGEGSRLTVL.

The gene calls are TRBV7-2 and TRBJ2-5, with D tentatively TRBD1 (7 bases). Germline V gives CDR1 SGHTA, CDR2 FQGNSA. The CDR3 is 15 residues long. Trimming shortened V by 7 bases and J by 5 bases, and 20 bases separated the two germline ends. CDR3 region: CASTPTGRGRETQYF. As DNA, the CDR3 is TGTGCCAGCACCCCCACGGGCAGGGGGAGGGAGACCCAGTACTTC.

The chain uses TRBV5-4 and TRBJ1-2, with D unresolved. The germline V gene encodes CDR1 SGHNT and CDR2 YYREEE (reference sequence). Trimming cost V 0 bases and J 0 bases, with 6 bases left between them. This CDR3 comprises 14 residues. This CDR3 reads CASSLGRTNYGYTF. The CDR3 nucleotides read TGTGCCAGCAGCTTGGGCAGGACTAACTATGGCTACACCTTC.

The rearrangement links TRBV7-2 to TRBJ2-7, with no clear D. V was cut by 7 bases and J by 5 bases, with 15 bases left in between. Per germline, CDR1 SGHTA and CDR2 FQGNSA. The CDR3 runs 13 residues. CDR3: CASNPFRAHEQYF. The DNA for the CDR3 is TGTGCCAGCAACCCCTTTAGGGCCCACGAGCAGTACTTC.

This clone was counted between two and nine times. The V call is TRBV21-1, the J call TRBJ2-2; TRBD1, the table's D call, lacks a check against the DNA. TRBV21-1 is listed as a pseudogene. This CDR3 is 18 amino acids long. The DNA of the CDR3 is TGTGCCAGCAGCAAAAACAGGCGAGTCAGTAAGGGCACCGGGGAGCTGTTTTTT. The encoded protein is CASSKNRRVSKGTGELFF.

This chain uses TRBV7-2 with TRBJ2-7, with a weak D call TRBD1 (5 bases). The germline gives CDR1 SGHTA, CDR2 FQGNSA. Trimming took off 3 bases at V and 4 bases at J, with 13 bases between the two ends. The CDR3 totals 14 residues. The CDR3 DNA is TGTGCCAGCAGCTTTGCAAGGACACCGTACGAGCAGTACTTC. Protein: CASSFARTPYEQYF.

This clone was found a few times. The rearrangement links TRBV7-9 to TRBJ1-2, with 8 bases fitting TRBD1. Germline CDR1 is SEHNR and CDR2 is FQNEAQ (reference sequence). The CDR3 is 15 amino acids. V lost 3 bases, J lost 3 bases, and 6 bases stayed unmatched. The CDR3 coding sequence is TGTGCCAGCAGCTTGACAGGGGTATTTGACTATGGCTACACCTTC. Translating gives CASSLTGVFDYGYTF. Together with reference TRBV7-9 and TRBJ1-2, the CDR3 gives the full variable domain: DTGVSQNPRHKITKRGQNVTFRCDPISEHNRLYWYRQTLGQGPEFLTYFQNEAQLEKSRLLSDRFSAERPKGSFSTLEIQRTEQGDSAMYLCASSLTGVFDYGYTFGSGTRLTVV.

This clone has only a few counts. The gene calls are TRBV11-3 and TRBJ1-2, with D perhaps matching TRBD1 (6 bases). Germline lookup yields CDR1 SGHNT and CDR2 YENEEA. This CDR3 is 13 amino acids long. With 10 bases removed from V and 14 bases from J, the gap between germline ends came to 26 bases. CDR3 residues: CATSNLARQAKTF. For the CDR3, the DNA is TGTGCCACCTCGAACCTCGCTAGACAGGCGAAGACCTTC.

The gene calls are TRBV7-2 and TRBJ2-5; unclear D gene. The last part of the DNA fits TRBJ2-7 better; the J call may be wrong. Germline CDR1 SGHTA, CDR2 FQGNSA. The CDR3 extends over 11 amino acids. The CDR3 DNA reads as TGTGCCAGCAGCTTAGTTAGCGAGCAGTACTTC. Encoded protein: CASSLVSEQYF.

This clone was recorded a few times. J is TRBJ2-1 and V is TRBV6-5; 8 nucleotides line up with TRBD2. V was clipped by 2 bases and J by 7 bases; unmatched bases: 7. The CDR3 has 15 residues. Looked up from germline, CDR1 is MNHEY and CDR2 is SVGAGI. CDR3 region: CASSYGLAHENEQFF. Here the CDR3 DNA reads TGTGCCAGCAGTTACGGACTAGCCCACGAGAATGAGCAGTTCTTC.

The genes are TRBV25-1 and TRBJ2-7; 8 nucleotides line up with TRBD2. CDR3 length: 14 amino acids. The junction had 5 bases not matched to a gene; V was cut back by 6 bases and J by 1 base. Germline CDR1 reads MGHDK; CDR2 reads SYGVNS. The CDR3 sequence: CASRISGDSYEQYF. CDR3 sequence (DNA): TGTGCCAGCAGAATTAGCGGGGATTCCTACGAGCAGTACTTC.

This clone was counted a few times. The CDR3: CASSESMGEQYF. The CDR3 DNA reads TGCGCCAGCAGTGAGTCGATGGGAGAGCAGTACTTC. The chain has TRBV10-2 and TRBJ2-7, with D unclear. Trimming removed 0 bases at V and 7 bases at J, with 7 bases between. This CDR3 has 12 residues. Germline V gene sequence: CDR1 WSHSY, CDR2 SAAADI.